Shown below are 15 T cell receptor beta chains from a single sample sequenced in a study of regulatory T cells in long-lasting Graves disease. Libraries of TCR beta came from iRepertoire HTBI primers plus Arm-PCR of CDR3 regions. Each CDR3 protein gets one entry after TCRdb re-called the multiplex PCR reads with MiXCR. The sample consists of around 330,000 distinct CDR3 sequences, approximately 20% of them appearing once. Described time point: newly diagnosed GD, antithyroid drugs for less than 3 months. With RNA extracted from PBMCs as input, the TCR library was made. The sequencing used peripheral blood mononuclear cells (PBMCs), collected at new diagnosis, from a patient treated with antithyroid drugs. These receptors all stem from a female donor with Graves disease.

The table lists this clonotype with many counts. This sequence joins TRBV20-1 and TRBJ2-4, with D perhaps TRBD1 or TRBD2 (5 bases each). Germline V CDR1 and CDR2: DFQATT, SNEGSKA (reference sequence). Trimming took 7 bases from V and 8 from J, leaving 18 bases between them. The length of the CDR3 is 13 residues. This CDR3 reads CSVMGPLADIQYF. CDR3 bases: TGCAGTGTAATGGGACCGCTCGCGGACATTCAGTACTTC.

This clonotype was found many times. The chain carries TRBV7-9 and TRBJ2-5, with 11 bases fitting TRBD2. Trimming cost V 5 bases and J 4 bases; bases outside gene matches: 9. The CDR3 totals 16 residues. Germline CDR1 is SEHNR and CDR2 is FQNEAQ (reference sequence). CDR3 loop: CASSHGGLADGETQYF. CDR3 bases: TGTGCCAGCAGCCACGGGGGACTAGCGGACGGAGAGACCCAGTACTTC.

This clonotype has ten or more counts. The chain uses TRBV11-3 and TRBJ2-4; D possibly matches TRBD1 or TRBD2 (8 bases each). V shed 1 base and J shed 5 bases, with 21 bases lying between them. Germline CDR1 SGHNT, CDR2 YENEEA. The CDR3 is made up of 18 amino acids. CDR3: CASSLVGGAGGLENIQYF. The DNA of the CDR3 is TGTGCCAGCAGCTTAGTCGGGGGGGCAGGGGGCTTGGAAAACATTCAGTACTTC.

This sequence joins TRBV6-2 or TRBV6-3 and TRBJ2-3; 7 bases align to TRBD2. This CDR3 region has 13 residues. V lost 7 bases and J lost 4; bases outside the gene matches: 5. Germline V gene sequence: CDR1 MNHEY, CDR2 SVGEGT. In DNA form, the CDR3 reads TGTGCCAGCACCCGGACTAGATCAGATACGCAGTATTTT. Translating it yields CASTRTRSDTQYF.

This clonotype was picked up a small number of times. The rearrangement joins TRBV20-1 to TRBJ1-5; TRBD1 is a possible D gene (5 bases). From germline, CDR1 is DFQATT and CDR2 SNEGSKA (reference sequence). V dropped 0 bases and J dropped 7 bases, with 19 bases sitting between them. CDR3 length: 16 residues. The CDR3, as DNA: TGCAGTGCTAGAGATCGGTACAGAACAGGCGTACAGCCCCAGCATTTT. Translating it yields CSARDRYRTGVQPQHF.

This clonotype occurred many times. V and J are TRBV27 and TRBJ2-1; perhaps TRBD2 as D (5 bases). The CDR3 sequence is 15 residues long. Trimming cost V 6 bases and J 5 bases, with 17 bases left between them. The V gene's germline CDR1 is MNHEY and CDR2 SMNVEV (reference sequence). CDR3 bases: TGTGCCAGCAGCCCCCCGGCGGGTTACGACAATGAGCAGTTCTTC. Its protein product is CASSPPAGYDNEQFF.

This chain uses TRBV27 with TRBJ2-7; TRBD1 is a possible D gene (6 bases). The CDR3 is 16 residues long. Per germline, CDR1 MNHEY and CDR2 SMNVEV (reference sequence). V was trimmed by 6 bases and J by 0 bases, leaving 18 bases between them. The CDR3 reads CASSLMGHGDSYEQYF. CDR3 sequence (DNA): TGTGCCAGCAGCCTCATGGGACATGGGGACTCCTACGAGCAGTACTTC.

CDR3 DNA: TGTGCCAGCAGCTTAGATCCGCAGGCGGTCTATGGCTACACCTTC. Protein sequence: CASSLDPQAVYGYTF. The chain combines TRBV11-2 with TRBJ1-2; D unclear. CDR3 length: 15 amino acids. The V gene lost 0 bases and the J gene lost 4 bases, with 12 bases spanning the gap. The V gene's germline CDR1 is SGHAT and CDR2 FQNNGV.

As for this clonotype: A clone one base away is much larger, so this may be a read error. This chain uses TRBV7-2 with TRBJ1-5; TRBD1 matches at 7 bases. CDR3 length equals 17 residues. The germline CDR1 and CDR2 sequences are SGHTA and FQGNSA. CDR3 in DNA: TGTGCCAGCAGCTTAGCTCCGACAGGGTATAGCGATCAGCCCCAGCATTTT. This codes for CASSLAPTGYSDQPQHF.

The V gene is TRBV28, the J gene TRBJ2-7; the match to TRBD1 covers 11 bases. Germline CDR1 and CDR2: MDHEN and SYDVKM. There are 16 residues in the CDR3. The V and J ends lost 3 bases and 4 bases, in that order; junction bases with no gene match: 8. The CDR3 protein is CASSFIRDRGGYEQYF. The DNA for the CDR3 is TGTGCCAGCAGTTTTATCCGGGACAGGGGGGGGTACGAGCAGTACTTC.

This clonotype was counted many times. The chain carries TRBV5-1 and TRBJ2-3, with D hard to call. CDR1 is SGHRS and CDR2 is YFSETQ in the germline V gene. Trimming removed 0 bases at V and 0 bases at J, with 5 bases between. The CDR3 contains 14 residues. This CDR3 is CASSLDGSTDTQYF. The CDR3, as DNA: TGCGCCAGCAGCTTGGACGGTAGCACAGATACGCAGTATTTT.

This clonotype was picked up many times. The chain employs TRBV12-3 or TRBV12-4 and TRBJ2-1, with a tentative D call TRBD2 (6 bases). This CDR3 comprises 14 residues. Trimming shortened V by 3 bases and J by 4 bases, and 10 bases separated the two germline ends. CDR3 coding DNA: TGTGCCAGCAGTTTTGGAGGGACGTACAATGAGCAGTTCTTC. It codes for CASSFGGTYNEQFF.

The chain employs TRBV7-9 and TRBJ1-3, with 7 positions matching TRBD1. The CDR3 totals 16 residues. V gave up 4 bases and J gave up 2 bases; unmatched junction bases: 8. Germline V gene sequence: CDR1 SEHNR, CDR2 FQNEAQ (reference sequence). The CDR3 sequence is CASSSLSGGPGNTIYF. The CDR3 nucleotides are TGTGCCAGCAGCTCCCTCTCAGGGGGACCTGGAAACACCATATATTTT.

This clonotype was seen at least ten times. The rearrangement uses TRBV24-1 and TRBJ1-5; D may be TRBD1 (5 bases). Germline CDR1 reads KGHDR; CDR2 reads SFDVKD. V dropped 0 bases and J dropped 4 bases, with 6 bases sitting between them. The CDR3 runs 14 residues. The CDR3 is CATSDLQGNQPQHF. Written as DNA, the CDR3 is TGTGCCACCAGTGATTTGCAGGGAAATCAGCCCCAGCATTTT.

This clonotype was found many times. The genes are TRBV7-2 and TRBJ2-7; TRBD2 matches 9 bases. Trimming cost V 3 bases and J 3 bases; bases outside gene matches: 9. Looked up from germline, CDR1 is SGHTA and CDR2 is FQGNSA. The CDR3 spans 16 residues. CDR3 bases: TGTGCCAGCAGCTTTGGGCTAGCGGGACGATTCTACGAGCAGTACTTC. Its protein is CASSFGLAGRFYEQYF.